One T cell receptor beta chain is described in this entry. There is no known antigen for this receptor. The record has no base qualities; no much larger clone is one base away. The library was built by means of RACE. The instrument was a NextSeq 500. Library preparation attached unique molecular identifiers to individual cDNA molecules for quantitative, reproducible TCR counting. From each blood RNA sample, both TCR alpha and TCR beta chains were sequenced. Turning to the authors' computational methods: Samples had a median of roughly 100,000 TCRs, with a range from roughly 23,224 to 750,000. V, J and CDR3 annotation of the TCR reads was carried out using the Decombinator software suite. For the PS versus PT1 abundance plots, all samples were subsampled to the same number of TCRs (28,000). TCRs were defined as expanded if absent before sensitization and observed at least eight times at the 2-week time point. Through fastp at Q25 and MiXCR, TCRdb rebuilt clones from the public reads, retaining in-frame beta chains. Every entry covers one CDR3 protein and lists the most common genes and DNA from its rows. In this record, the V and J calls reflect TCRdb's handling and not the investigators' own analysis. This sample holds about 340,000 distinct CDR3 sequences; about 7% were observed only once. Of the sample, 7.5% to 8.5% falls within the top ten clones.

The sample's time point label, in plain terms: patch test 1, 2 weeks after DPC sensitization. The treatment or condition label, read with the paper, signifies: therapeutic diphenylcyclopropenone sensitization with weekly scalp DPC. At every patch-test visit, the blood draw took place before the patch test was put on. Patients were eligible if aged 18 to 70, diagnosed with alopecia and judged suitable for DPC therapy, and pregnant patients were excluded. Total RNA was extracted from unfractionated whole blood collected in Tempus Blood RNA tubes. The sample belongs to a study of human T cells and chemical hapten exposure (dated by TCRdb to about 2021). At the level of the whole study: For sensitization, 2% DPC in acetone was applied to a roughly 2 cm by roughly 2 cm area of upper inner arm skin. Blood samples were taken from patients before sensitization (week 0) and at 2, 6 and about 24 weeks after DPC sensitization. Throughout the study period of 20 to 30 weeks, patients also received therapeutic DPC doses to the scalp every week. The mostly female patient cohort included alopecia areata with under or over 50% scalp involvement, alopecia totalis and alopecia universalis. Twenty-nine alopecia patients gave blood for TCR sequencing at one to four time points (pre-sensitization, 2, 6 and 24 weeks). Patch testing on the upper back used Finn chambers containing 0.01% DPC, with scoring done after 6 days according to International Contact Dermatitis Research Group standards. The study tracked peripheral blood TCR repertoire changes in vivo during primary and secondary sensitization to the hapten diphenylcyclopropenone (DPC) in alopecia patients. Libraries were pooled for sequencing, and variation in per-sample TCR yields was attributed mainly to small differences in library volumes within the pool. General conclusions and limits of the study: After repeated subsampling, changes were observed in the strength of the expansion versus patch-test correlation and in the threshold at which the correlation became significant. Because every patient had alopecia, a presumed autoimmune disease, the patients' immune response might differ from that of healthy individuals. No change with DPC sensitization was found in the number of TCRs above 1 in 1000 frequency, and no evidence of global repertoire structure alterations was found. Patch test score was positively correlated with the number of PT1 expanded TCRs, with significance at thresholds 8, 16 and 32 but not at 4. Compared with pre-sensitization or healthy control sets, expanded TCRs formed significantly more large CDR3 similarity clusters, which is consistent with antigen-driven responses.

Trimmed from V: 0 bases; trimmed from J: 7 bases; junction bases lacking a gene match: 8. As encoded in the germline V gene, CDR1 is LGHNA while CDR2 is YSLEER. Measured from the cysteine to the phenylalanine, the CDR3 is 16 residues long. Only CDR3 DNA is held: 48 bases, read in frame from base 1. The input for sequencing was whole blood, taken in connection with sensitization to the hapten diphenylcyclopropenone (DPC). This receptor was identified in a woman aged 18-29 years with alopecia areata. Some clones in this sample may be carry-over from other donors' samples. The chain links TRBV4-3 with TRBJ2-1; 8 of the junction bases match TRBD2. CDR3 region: CASSQDYTSGVNEQFF. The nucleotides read TGCGCCAGCAGCCAAGATTACACTAGCGGTGTGAATGAGCAGTTCTTC.